The 18 T cell receptor beta chains reported below all come from one sample, sequenced in a study of response to subunit inactivated influenza vaccine. TCRdb reprocessed the RT-PCR reads via MiXCR and lists one record per CDR3 protein. The sample carries roughly 650,000 distinct CDR3 sequences, 15% to 19% recorded once. This specimen was PBMCs from blood, taken roughly 12 days after vaccination. Receptors originate from a man in his fifties or sixties who received an inactivated influenza vaccine.

V and J are TRBV28 and TRBJ2-5, with 11 bases lining up with TRBD2. This CDR3 spans 14 amino acids. Germline assignment: CDR1 MDHEN and CDR2 SYDVKM. Trimming cost V 6 bases and J 0 bases; bases outside gene matches: 0. The CDR3 DNA is TGTGCCAGCAGACTAGCGGGGGACCAAGAGACCCAGTACTTC. Protein product: CASRLAGDQETQYF.

The rearrangement joins TRBV5-1 to TRBJ2-1; 9 bases agree with TRBD2. J lost 0 bases, V lost 3 bases, and 16 bases had no gene match. The CDR3 has 20 residues. The germline V gene has CDR1 SGHRS and CDR2 YFSETQ. CDR3 sequence (DNA): TGCGCCAGCAGCTACTACTTATCCGGACTAGCGCCGAGCTCCTACAATGAGCAGTTCTTC. As protein: CASSYYLSGLAPSSYNEQFF.

In this sample, this clonotype turned up a few times. This rearrangement joins TRBV20-1 to TRBJ1-1, with D tentatively TRBD1 (6 bases). Germline CDR1 DFQATT, CDR2 SNEGSKA (reference sequence). V was trimmed by 3 bases and J by 1 base, leaving 15 bases between them. This CDR3 has 15 amino acids. The CDR3 sequence is CSASAVGGRNTEAFF. CDR3 nucleotide sequence: TGCAGTGCTAGTGCCGTGGGGGGGCGGAACACTGAAGCTTTCTTT.

CDR3 bases: TGTGCCAGCAGTGGACACAGAAGCACAGATACGCAGTATTTT. Translating gives CASSGHRSTDTQYF. The chain has TRBV25-1 and TRBJ2-3; D remains ambiguous. V was clipped by 4 bases and J by 0 bases, with 8 bases between them. CDR1 and CDR2 (germline): MGHDK, SYGVNS. This CDR3 has 14 amino acids.

The gene calls are TRBV20-1 and TRBJ2-7; D gene ambiguous. V dropped 4 bases and J dropped 2 bases, with 15 bases sitting between them. CDR1 and CDR2 from the germline V gene are DFQATT and SNEGSKA (reference sequence). The CDR3 totals 14 residues. The CDR3 DNA sequence: TGCAGTGCTACCAAGAGAGGATACCCCTACGAGCAGTACTTC. Amino acids: CSATKRGYPYEQYF.

This clonotype was picked up a small number of times. The rearrangement uses TRBV7-2 and TRBJ2-5; D uncertain. V lost 0 bases, J lost 7 bases, and 9 bases lay in between. This CDR3 comprises 13 residues. CDR1 SGHTA and CDR2 FQGNSA come from the germline V gene. The CDR3: CASSLAQLWTQYF. CDR3 bases: TGTGCCAGCAGCTTAGCGCAGCTATGGACCCAGTACTTC.

In its sample, this clonotype was seen many times. The DNA of the CDR3 is TGTGCCAGCAGCCCTCGGACTAGCGGGGGAGGTGTTGAGCAGTTCTTC. As protein: CASSPRTSGGGVEQFF. J is TRBJ2-1 and V is TRBV7-2; 13 bases agree with TRBD2. Germline trimming cut 5 bases from V and 9 bases from J; bases unmatched to any gene: 10. The CDR3 length is 16 residues. Germline V CDR1 and CDR2: SGHTA, FQGNSA.

This clonotype has just a few counts. The chain employs TRBV4-1 and TRBJ1-5, with a weak D call TRBD1 (6 bases). Trimming took 0 bases from V and 6 from J, leaving 12 bases between them. Germline-derived CDR1 and CDR2 are MGHRA and YSYEKL. The CDR3 spans 15 residues. The CDR3 here is CASSQEGAGVQPQHF. CDR3 coding DNA: TGCGCCAGCAGCCAAGAGGGGGCAGGGGTTCAGCCCCAGCATTTT.

This clonotype appeared many times. The chain uses TRBV7-2 and TRBJ2-3; no clear D. CDR3 length: 13 amino acids. V was clipped by 1 base and J by 8 bases, with 10 bases between them. Germline-derived CDR1 and CDR2 are SGHTA and FQGNSA. CDR3 DNA sequence: TGTGCCAGCAGCTTAGAAGGGTTCGGTACGCAGTATTTT. This translates into CASSLEGFGTQYF. Full variable domain (rest looked up from reference TRBV7-2 and TRBJ2-3): GAGVSQSPSNKVTEKGKDVELRCDPISGHTALYWYRQSLGQGLEFLIYFQGNSAPDKSGLPSDRFSAERTGGSVSTLTIQRTQQEDSAVYLCASSLEGFGTQYFGPGTRLTVL.

The chain recombines TRBV9 with TRBJ2-1; the D is unclear. Germline lookup yields CDR1 SGDLS and CDR2 YYNGEE. This CDR3 is built from 15 residues. V lost 3 bases and J 4 bases, leaving 14 bases between the germline ends. The DNA of the CDR3 is TGTGCCAGCAGCGAGCCTGGTGGAGAGTACAATGAGCAGTTCTTC. Its translation is CASSEPGGEYNEQFF.

In this sample, this clonotype turned up a few times. The rearrangement uses TRBV7-2 and TRBJ1-2; 8 positions match TRBD1. Germline CDR1 and CDR2: SGHTA and FQGNSA. With V trimmed by 4 bases and J by 5 bases, 9 bases remained unmatched. The CDR3 is 15 residues long. The CDR3 sequence is CASSSLQGAVYGYTF. As DNA, the CDR3 is TGTGCCAGCAGCTCGCTTCAGGGGGCTGTATATGGCTACACCTTC.

This clonotype was picked up a small number of times. The V and J genes are TRBV27 and TRBJ2-1; no clear D. The CDR3 spans 13 residues. Germline-derived CDR1 and CDR2 are MNHEY and SMNVEV (reference sequence). Trimming took 2 bases from V and 12 from J, leaving 14 bases between them. For the CDR3, the DNA is TGTGCCAGCAGTTTACAAGGCTCCTTGGGGCAGTTCTTC. This encodes CASSLQGSLGQFF.

The J gene is TRBJ2-7, the V gene TRBV7-2; D call uncertain. Germline lookup yields CDR1 SGHTA and CDR2 FQGNSA. The CDR3 runs 15 residues. Trimming left V 1 base short and J 5 bases short, with 15 bases between. The CDR3 sequence: CASSLGQLRGDEQYF. In nucleotides, the CDR3 is TGTGCCAGCAGCTTAGGGCAGCTAAGAGGCGACGAGCAGTACTTC.

This sequence joins TRBV19 and TRBJ2-7; TRBD2 agrees at 8 bases. Per germline, CDR1 LNHDA and CDR2 SQIVND (reference sequence). This CDR3 spans 18 amino acids. The V and J ends lost 7 bases and 3 bases, in that order; junction bases with no gene match: 20. In nucleotides, the CDR3 is TGTGCCAGTACGCAAACAGGAGTAGGAGGACTAGCTAACTACGAGCAGTACTTC. Its translation: CASTQTGVGGLANYEQYF.

The chain joins TRBV12-3 or TRBV12-4 to TRBJ2-4; 13 nucleotides match TRBD2. The CDR3 consists of 19 residues. V was clipped by 6 bases and J by 3 bases; unmatched bases: 14. The CDR3 DNA reads as TGTGCCAGCAGCTCGCCCTGGACTAGCGGGAGTTTGGGCAAAAACATTCAGTACTTC. Protein product: CASSSPWTSGSLGKNIQYF.

This clonotype was observed a few times. The chain combines TRBV7-9 with TRBJ1-2; 8 bases match TRBD1. The CDR3 loop spans 13 amino acids. Per germline, CDR1 SEHNR and CDR2 FQNEAQ (reference sequence). With V trimmed by 4 bases and J by 6 bases, 4 bases remained unmatched. CDR3 nucleotides: TGTGCCAGCAGCTATGGACAGGGCAATGGCTACACCTTC. Amino acids: CASSYGQGNGYTF. Based on the CDR3 plus reference TRBV7-9 and TRBJ1-2, the full variable domain is DTGVSQNPRHKITKRGQNVTFRCDPISEHNRLYWYRQTLGQGPEFLTYFQNEAQLEKSRLLSDRFSAERPKGSFSTLEIQRTEQGDSAMYLCASSYGQGNGYTFGSGTRLTVV.

This clonotype was picked up many times. This rearrangement joins TRBV12-3 or TRBV12-4 to TRBJ2-2; a possible D gene is TRBD2 (5 bases). Trimming cost V 2 bases and J 7 bases, with 11 bases left between them. This CDR3 comprises 14 residues. Here the CDR3 DNA reads TGTGCCAGCAGTTTACGGGGATTTAGCGGGGAGCTGTTTTTT. Amino acids: CASSLRGFSGELFF.

The CDR3 DNA sequence: TGTGCCAGCAGCTCCGTCGGGAACGAGCAGTACTTC. It codes for CASSSVGNEQYF. The chain recombines TRBV28 with TRBJ2-7; perhaps TRBD2 as D (5 bases). This CDR3 is 12 amino acids long. V was pared by 6 bases and J by 5 bases, with 11 bases between. CDR1 MDHEN and CDR2 SYDVKM come from the germline V gene.